Below, one TCR beta chain is given with its context. Its specificity is not known. Previously, flow cytometry had revealed CD8+CD57+ cell expansion in the patients chosen for sequencing. Germline V CDR1 and CDR2: SGHTS, YDEGEE. V lost 4 bases and J lost 3; bases outside the gene matches: 7. The CDR3 has 16 residues. This entry is derived from a study of CD8+CD57+ T cells in acquired aplastic anemia. The overall study: Sorted CD4+ and CD8+ cells yielded DNA averaging approximately 3.5 ug. Findings and limits, study-wide: The same twenty-nine CD8+ CDR3 sequences occurred in patients and in controls.

CDR3 and TCR beta VDJ profiling relied on genomic DNA as the template. MiXCR, run by TCRdb on the reads, gives a single entry per CDR3 protein. The table shows a few hundred thousand distinct CDR3 sequences, with 56% occurring only once. The sample consisted of sorted CD4+, CD8+, or CD8+CD57+ T cells (not recorded which) from PBMCs. The chain couples TRBV5-8 to TRBJ2-2; TRBD1 agrees at 9 bases. The receptor comes from a human donor with aplastic anemia. The CDR3 reads CASSLNRGQDTGELFF. CDR3 nucleotides: TGTGCCAGCAGCCTAAACAGGGGGCAGGACACCGGGGAGCTGTTTTTT.